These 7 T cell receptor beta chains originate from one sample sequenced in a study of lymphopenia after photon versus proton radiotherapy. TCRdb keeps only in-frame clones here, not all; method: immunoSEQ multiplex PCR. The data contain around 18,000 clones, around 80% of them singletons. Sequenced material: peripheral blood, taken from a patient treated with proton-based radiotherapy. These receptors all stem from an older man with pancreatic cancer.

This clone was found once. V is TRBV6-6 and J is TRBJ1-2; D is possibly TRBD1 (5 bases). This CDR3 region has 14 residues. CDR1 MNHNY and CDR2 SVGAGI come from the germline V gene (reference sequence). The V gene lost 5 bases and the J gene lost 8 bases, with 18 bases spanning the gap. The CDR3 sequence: CASSDQGGGKGYTF. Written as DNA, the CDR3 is TGTGCCAGCAGTGACCAGGGTGGAGGGAAGGGCTACACCTTC.

The CDR3: CSVEDRGTQYF. DNA for the CDR3: TGCAGCGTTGAAGATCGGGGTACGCAGTATTTT. V gene TRBV29-1 combines with J gene TRBJ2-3; possible D gene TRBD2, 5 bases. CDR3 size: 11 residues. The V gene lost 0 bases and the J gene lost 8 bases, with 6 bases spanning the gap. Germline assignment: CDR1 SQVTM and CDR2 ANQGSEA.

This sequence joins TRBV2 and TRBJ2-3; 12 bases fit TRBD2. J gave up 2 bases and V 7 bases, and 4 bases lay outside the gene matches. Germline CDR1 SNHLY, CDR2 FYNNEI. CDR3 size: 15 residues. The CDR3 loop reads CASNGLAGYTDTQYF. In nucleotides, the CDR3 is TGTGCCAGCAATGGACTAGCGGGGTACACAGATACGCAGTATTTT.

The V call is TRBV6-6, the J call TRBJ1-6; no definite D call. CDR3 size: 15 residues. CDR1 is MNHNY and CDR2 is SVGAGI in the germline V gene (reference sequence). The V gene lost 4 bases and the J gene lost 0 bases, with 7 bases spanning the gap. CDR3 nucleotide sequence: TGTGCCAGCAGTTCGTCGTCCTCCTATAATTCACCCCTCCACTTT. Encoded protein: CASSSSSSYNSPLHF.

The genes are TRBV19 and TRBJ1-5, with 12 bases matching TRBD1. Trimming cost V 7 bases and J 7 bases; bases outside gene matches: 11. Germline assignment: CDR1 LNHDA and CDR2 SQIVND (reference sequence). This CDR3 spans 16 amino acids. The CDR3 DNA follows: TGTGCCAGTACCCAATACGGGACAGGGGGCGGACAGCCCCAGCATTTT. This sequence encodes CASTQYGTGGGQPQHF.

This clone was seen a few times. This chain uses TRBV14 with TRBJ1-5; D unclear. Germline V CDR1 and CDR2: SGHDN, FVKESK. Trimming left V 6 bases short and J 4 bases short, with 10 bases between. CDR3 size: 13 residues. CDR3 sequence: CASSPQPNQPQHF. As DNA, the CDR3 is TGTGCCAGCAGTCCACAGCCAAATCAGCCCCAGCATTTT.

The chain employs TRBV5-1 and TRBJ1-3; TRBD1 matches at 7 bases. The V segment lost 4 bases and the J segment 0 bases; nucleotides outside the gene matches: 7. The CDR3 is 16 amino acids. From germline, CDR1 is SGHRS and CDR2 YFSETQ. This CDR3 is CASSTTGVSSGNTIYF. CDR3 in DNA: TGCGCCAGCAGCACAACAGGGGTTAGCTCTGGAAACACCATATATTTT.